This T cell receptor beta chain appears in the sequencing data of a study of T cell changes during pregnancy in multiple sclerosis. The repertoire was sequenced with immunoSEQ multiplex PCR; TCRdb's copy has only in-frame clones and lacks some. The sample comprises approximately 130,000 clones, roughly 96% of which are singletons, and approximately 0.45% rests with the top ten. The CDR3 extends over 13 amino acids. The ends lost 7 bases at V and 4 bases at J; junction bases unmatched: 7. The germline CDR1 and CDR2 sequences are ENHRY and SYGVKD. The genes are TRBV10-3 and TRBJ2-7; TRBD2 agrees at 7 bases. Material: peripheral blood, obtained after pregnancy. This receptor was identified in a female donor with multiple sclerosis, enrolled in a pregnancy study. CDR3 sequence reads: CAIMLPGGYEQYF. The CDR3 bases are TGTGCCATCATGCTGCCCGGGGGGTACGAGCAGTACTTC.